This T cell receptor (beta chain) originates from a study of control samples from healthy donors and cancer patients (TCRdb year 2020). The library came from the immunoSEQ multiplex PCR assay. The table was pulled from immuneACCESS by TCRdb, which kept in-frame rearrangements only. Such tables lose some clones; where checked, under half of the loss comes from unresolved V genes, and the rest has no known cause. Present in this sample are roughly 120,000 clones, more than 80% of which were seen just once. Clones ranked in the top ten supply about 40% of the sample. Compared with germline, V lacks 4 bases and J lacks 4 bases; bases without a gene match: 6. The germline V gene sets CDR1 to MGHDK and CDR2 to SYGVNS. The CDR3 numbers 14 residues from cysteine through phenylalanine. Only the CDR3 part of the read is kept: 42 bases, read in frame from the first base. To note about this clone: It has no known antigen specificity. Base quality data are lacking; no much larger clone is found one base away. Other DNA variants within this sample encode the same CDR3.

The source is a man between 50 and 59 years old in good health. The sequencing sample was made of blood. The sequence links TRBV25-1 to TRBJ2-5; the central 7 bases match TRBD1. The CDR3 has the sequence CASSVRDSRETQYF. The nucleotide sequence is TGTGCCAGCAGTGTTCGGGACAGTAGAGAGACCCAGTACTTC.